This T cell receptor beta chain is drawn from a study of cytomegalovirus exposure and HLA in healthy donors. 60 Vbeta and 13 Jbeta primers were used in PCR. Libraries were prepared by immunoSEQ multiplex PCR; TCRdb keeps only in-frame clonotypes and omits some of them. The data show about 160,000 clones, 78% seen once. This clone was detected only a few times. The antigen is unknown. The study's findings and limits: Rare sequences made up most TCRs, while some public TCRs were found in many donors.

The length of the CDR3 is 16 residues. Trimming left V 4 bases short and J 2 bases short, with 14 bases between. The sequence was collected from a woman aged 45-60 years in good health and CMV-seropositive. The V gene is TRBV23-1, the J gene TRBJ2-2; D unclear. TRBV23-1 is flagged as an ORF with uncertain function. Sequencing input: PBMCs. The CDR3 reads CASSRPDISNTGELFF. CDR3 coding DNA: TGCGCCAGCAGTCGCCCCGACATTTCAAACACCGGGGAGCTGTTTTTT.